Presented here are 24 T cell receptor beta chains from one specimen sequenced in a study of T cell responses to AZD1222 COVID-19 vaccine. The protocol was immunoSEQ multiplex PCR, while the TCRdb copy is restricted to in-frame clones and leaves out a portion. The sample has about 82,000 clones, approximately 83% seen once. The material was peripheral blood, obtained 28 days after the second AZD1222 dose. The source of these receptors is an adult who received the AZD1222 COVID-19 vaccine.

The chain joins TRBV24-1 to TRBJ2-1, with 7 positions matching TRBD2. The CDR3 is 14 amino acids. The germline gives CDR1 KGHDR, CDR2 SFDVKD. Unmatched junction bases numbered 6, after V lost 4 bases and J lost 7 bases. CDR3 amino acids: CATSDRNGGNEQFF. In DNA, the CDR3 is TGTGCCACCAGTGACCGCAACGGGGGGAATGAGCAGTTCTTC.

Of note for this clone: A read error may produce the germline difference seen at one junction end. This chain connects TRBV28 to TRBJ1-2; 8 bases align to TRBD1. This CDR3 spans 13 amino acids. From germline, CDR1 is MDHEN and CDR2 SYDVKM. CDR3 nucleotides: TGTACCAGCAGGACCTCAGGGGGCCGTGGCTACACCTTC. It is translated as CTSRTSGGRGYTF.

The chain uses TRBV2 and TRBJ2-1; 9 positions match TRBD2. Per germline, CDR1 SNHLY and CDR2 FYNNEI. This CDR3 region has 14 residues. Trimming took 6 bases from V and 8 from J; bases not matched to a gene: 8. Here the CDR3 DNA reads TGTGCCAGCAGCCGTAGCGGGAGTGTCTATGAGCAGTTCTTC. This translates into CASSRSGSVYEQFF.

The chain has TRBV5-1 and TRBJ1-2; D might be TRBD1 (6 bases). The CDR3 length is 14 residues. The V end was cut by 0 bases, the J end by 6 bases, with 12 bases between. The germline gives CDR1 SGHRS, CDR2 YFSETQ. In DNA, the CDR3 is TGCGCCAGCAGCTTGGTTGGGGGCAGTAATGGCTACACCTTC. Amino acids: CASSLVGGSNGYTF.

This clone has just a few counts. The chain employs TRBV7-8 and TRBJ2-3; D is unresolved. The ends were cut back, 5 bases at V and 9 bases at J, with 12 bases in the middle. CDR3 length: 12 residues. CDR1 is SGHVS, CDR2 FQNEAQ, per germline. The CDR3 DNA reads TGTGCCAGCAGCCCGACGGTTCGGACGCAGTATTTT. Translating it yields CASSPTVRTQYF.

This clone was counted a few times. The V gene is TRBV7-2, the J gene TRBJ2-7, with 8 bases aligning to TRBD2. V lost 5 bases, J lost 6 bases, and 12 bases stayed unmatched. Germline CDR1 reads SGHTA; CDR2 reads FQGNSA. This CDR3 contains 15 residues. This CDR3 reads CASSASPGGPFEQYF. DNA for the CDR3: TGTGCCAGCAGCGCAAGCCCGGGAGGGCCCTTCGAGCAGTACTTC.

This rearrangement joins TRBV2 to TRBJ2-5; 7 nucleotides align to TRBD2. Germline V gene lookup returns CDR1 SNHLY and CDR2 FYNNEI. Trimming took 8 bases from V and 0 from J; bases not matched to a gene: 6. CDR3 length: 14 amino acids. This chain's CDR3 is CASLDGRYQETQYF. DNA for the CDR3: TGTGCCAGCTTGGACGGGAGGTACCAAGAGACCCAGTACTTC.

The chain links TRBV5-6 to TRBJ1-1, with 9 nucleotides matching TRBD1. Trimming cost V 3 bases and J 4 bases; bases outside gene matches: 7. Germline-derived CDR1 and CDR2 are SGHDT and YYEEEE. The CDR3 covers 15 residues. Written as DNA, the CDR3 is TGTGCCAGCAGCTCCCCCGGGACAGGGAGCACTGAAGCTTTCTTT. This translates into CASSSPGTGSTEAFF.

This clone was recorded only once. This chain links TRBV11-3 with TRBJ2-5, with 7 nucleotides matching TRBD1. CDR1 is SGHNT, CDR2 YENEEA, per germline. V trimming: 3 bases; J trimming: 5 bases; junction bases outside the gene matches: 3. The CDR3 consists of 13 residues. CDR3 in DNA: TGTGCCAGCAGCTTCTACAGGGGTGAGACCCAGTACTTC. Translated: CASSFYRGETQYF.

This clone is a singleton in its sample. V and J are TRBV4-3 and TRBJ2-7, with 16 bases matching TRBD2. V lost 4 bases, J lost 6 bases, and 12 bases stayed unmatched. The CDR3 runs to 18 residues. The germline CDR1 and CDR2 sequences are LGHNA and YSLEER. CDR3 loop: CASSLDWGLAGGPFEQYF. The CDR3 DNA reads as TGCGCCAGCAGCCTGGACTGGGGACTAGCGGGAGGGCCGTTCGAGCAGTACTTC.

This chain links TRBV19 with TRBJ1-1, with 7 bases lining up with TRBD1. Trimming took 10 bases from V and 7 from J; bases not matched to a gene: 15. Germline CDR1 is LNHDA and CDR2 is SQIVND (reference sequence). The CDR3 length is 14 residues. CDR3 sequence (DNA): TGTGCCACCGGGAGAACCGGGACAGCTAATGAAGCTTTCTTT. Protein sequence: CATGRTGTANEAFF.

V gene TRBV18 combines with J gene TRBJ2-7; no definite D call. The CDR3 contains 11 residues. The germline gives CDR1 KGHSH, CDR2 LQKENI. V was clipped by 1 base and J by 5 bases, with 3 bases between them. CDR3 DNA sequence: TGTGCCAGCTCACCACTTAACGAGCAGTACTTC. Protein sequence: CASSPLNEQYF.

The V and J genes are TRBV6-5 and TRBJ1-3; TRBD1 agrees at 9 bases. Germline V CDR1 and CDR2: MNHEY, SVGAGI. CDR3 length equals 16 residues. The V gene end was trimmed by 4 bases and the J gene end by 4 bases; junction bases not matched to a gene: 8. CDR3 residues: CASSFTGTGIGNTIYF. The CDR3 bases are TGTGCCAGCAGTTTCACCGGGACAGGGATCGGAAACACCATATATTTT.

This rearrangement joins TRBV5-4 to TRBJ1-2; the D is unclear. In germline, CDR1 is SGHNT, CDR2 YYREEE (reference sequence). V was trimmed by 7 bases and J by 1 base, leaving 11 bases between them. The CDR3 is 13 amino acids. The CDR3 coding sequence is TGTGCCAGCTACGGGGAGCTTAACTATGGCTACACCTTC. As protein: CASYGELNYGYTF.

The V call is TRBV5-8, the J call TRBJ2-2; D is undetermined. CDR1 and CDR2 (germline): SGHTS, YDEGEE. The CDR3 totals 11 residues. Trimming cost V 6 bases and J 7 bases, with 7 bases left between them. The CDR3 loop is CASTSVGELFF. In nucleotides, the CDR3 is TGTGCCAGCACTAGTGTCGGGGAGCTGTTTTTT.

This chain connects TRBV5-6 to TRBJ1-3; perhaps TRBD1 as D (5 bases). The V end lost 7 bases, the J end lost 4 bases, and 15 bases lay between the germline ends. CDR3 length equals 14 residues. Germline CDR1 and CDR2: SGHDT and YYEEEE. CDR3 loop: CASVSWTRGNTIYF. CDR3 bases: TGTGCCAGCGTTTCCTGGACAAGGGGAAACACCATATATTTT.

The chain couples TRBV7-2 to TRBJ1-5; 9 nucleotides align to TRBD1. V gave up 1 base and J gave up 1 base; unmatched junction bases: 2. Germline CDR1 SGHTA, CDR2 FQGNSA. This CDR3 spans 16 amino acids. The DNA of the CDR3 is TGTGCCAGCAGCTTAGACAGGGGGCTAAGCAATCAGCCCCAGCATTTT. This encodes CASSLDRGLSNQPQHF.

This clone occurred a few times. The CDR3 coding sequence is TGCAGCGTTGAGAGGGGGCCCAATGAGCAGTTCTTC. Its translation: CSVERGPNEQFF. The chain links TRBV29-1 to TRBJ2-1; 7 nucleotides align to TRBD1. Germline lookup yields CDR1 SQVTM and CDR2 ANQGSEA. CDR3 length: 12 amino acids. Trimming removed 3 bases from V and 6 bases from J; junction bases left unmatched: 2.

CDR3 loop: CASSPQREGREQYF. In DNA, the CDR3 is TGTGCCAGCAGCCCTCAGCGGGAGGGCAGGGAGCAGTACTTC. V usage is TRBV7-2 and J usage is TRBJ2-7; 10 bases are a match to TRBD2. There are 14 residues in the CDR3. Germline V gives CDR1 SGHTA, CDR2 FQGNSA. Trimming at V came to 5 bases and at J to 7 bases, leaving 8 bases not matched to a gene.

This clone was seen once. The V call is TRBV5-1, the J call TRBJ1-2; D not certain. CDR1 and CDR2 (germline): SGHRS, YFSETQ. Trimming left V 7 bases short and J 8 bases short, with 27 bases between. The CDR3 is made up of 16 amino acids. CDR3 protein: CASGPPLGRRTGGYTF. The CDR3 nucleotides are TGCGCCAGCGGCCCGCCGTTGGGCCGCCGCACGGGCGGCTACACCTTC.

The chain links TRBV19 to TRBJ2-4; D gene ambiguous. V lost 5 bases, J lost 0 bases, and 11 bases lay in between. The length of the CDR3 is 15 residues. Germline CDR1 reads LNHDA; CDR2 reads SQIVND (reference sequence). CDR3 DNA: TGTGCCAGTAGTCTGGCAATTTTAGCCAAAAACATTCAGTACTTC. It yields the protein CASSLAILAKNIQYF.

This chain joins TRBV19 and TRBJ1-2; 7 nucleotides align to TRBD1. The germline V gene has CDR1 LNHDA and CDR2 SQIVND (reference sequence). J gave up 8 bases and V 3 bases, and 9 bases lay outside the gene matches. The CDR3 is made up of 14 amino acids. CDR3 residues: CASSMTGPSIGYTF. The CDR3 nucleotides are TGTGCCAGTAGTATGACAGGGCCTTCTATCGGCTACACCTTC.

The chain joins TRBV14 to TRBJ2-5; D ambiguous. Trimming took off 3 bases at V and 8 bases at J, with 13 bases between the two ends. Germline V gene data show CDR1 as SGHDN and CDR2 as FVKESK. This CDR3 has 13 amino acids. The CDR3 spells CASSQGRRLTQYF. DNA of the CDR3: TGTGCCAGCAGCCAGGGCAGGCGATTAACCCAGTACTTC.

The sample holds a few counts of this clone. V gene TRBV19 combines with J gene TRBJ1-3; D uncertain. CDR1 and CDR2 from the germline V gene are LNHDA and SQIVND (reference sequence). Trimming took 5 bases from V and 0 from J, leaving 11 bases between them. The CDR3 spans 15 residues. This CDR3 is CASSGRTISGNTIYF. The DNA for the CDR3 is TGTGCCAGTAGTGGAAGAACTATCTCTGGAAACACCATATATTTT.